This T cell receptor (beta chain) is drawn from a study of T cells after yellow fever vaccination. TCRdb reanalysed the 5' RACE reads using MiXCR and keeps one entry per CDR3 protein. The sample contains a few hundred thousand distinct CDR3 sequences, roughly a sixth of which appear only once. V lost 3 bases to trimming and J lost 5 bases; unmatched junction nucleotides: 5. The CDR3 runs 14 residues. Per germline, CDR1 DFQATT and CDR2 SNEGSKA (reference sequence). This TCR derives from a man between 18 and 35 years old who received the YFV17D yellow fever vaccine. The input for sequencing was PBMCs, taken about 5 days after the first yellow fever vaccination. V usage is TRBV20-1 and J usage is TRBJ1-2; 11 nucleotides agree with TRBD1. CDR3 amino acids: CSASEGQGGYGYTF. The CDR3 bases are TGCAGTGCTAGTGAGGGACAGGGGGGATATGGCTACACCTTC.